The 3 T cell receptor beta chains in this list originate from one sample, sequenced in a study of blood T cell repertoires in COVID-19. Libraries were prepared by immunoSEQ multiplex PCR; TCRdb keeps only in-frame clonotypes and omits some of them. This table holds under 250,000 clones, around 86% found once. The sample taken for sequencing was peripheral blood. The receptors originated from an elderly woman with COVID-19, enrolled during active disease.

This clone turned up a few times. The chain carries TRBV2 and TRBJ1-5; the D is unclear. CDR1 SNHLY and CDR2 FYNNEI come from the germline V gene. The CDR3 consists of 14 residues. V was trimmed by 8 bases and J by 4 bases, leaving 15 bases between them. Written as DNA, the CDR3 is TGTGCCAGCCTTCGAGAGGGTATTAATCAGCCCCAGCATTTT. Translation: CASLREGINQPQHF.

The rearrangement uses TRBV2 and TRBJ2-5, with 8 bases matching TRBD1. Trimming cost V 3 bases and J 6 bases; bases outside gene matches: 6. CDR3 size: 14 residues. Per the germline V gene, CDR1 is SNHLY and CDR2 is FYNNEI. CDR3 residues: CASSETGTGKTQYF. CDR3 DNA sequence: TGTGCCAGCAGTGAGACCGGGACAGGAAAGACCCAGTACTTC. The full variable domain, in which reference TRBV2 and TRBJ2-5 provide the parts outside the CDR3, is EPEVTQTPSHQVTQMGQEVILRCVPISNHLYFYWYRQILGQKVEFLVSFYNNEISEKSEIFDDQFSVERPDGSNFTLKIRSTKLEDSAMYFCASSETGTGKTQYFGPGTRLLVL.

The rearrangement uses TRBV28 and TRBJ1-2; D is ambiguous. Trimming cost V 8 bases and J 8 bases, with 15 bases left between them. Germline V gene lookup returns CDR1 MDHEN and CDR2 SYDVKM. The CDR3 has 12 amino acids. CDR3 coding DNA: TGTGCCAGCGGCGCCGGGGTAAAAGGCTACACCTTC. This encodes CASGAGVKGYTF.